Presented here are 32 T cell receptor beta chains from one specimen sequenced in a study of blood T cell repertoires in COVID-19. Here immunoSEQ multiplex PCR was the method, and the copy in TCRdb shows in-frame clones only, minus some. The data show fewer than 400,000 clones, 85% seen once. The source material was PBMCs or T cells enriched from blood (not recorded which). The receptor source for this set is a woman in her 30s who had been exposed to COVID-19.

The genes are TRBV9 and TRBJ2-3; 8 bases fit TRBD2. Germline CDR1 reads SGDLS; CDR2 reads YYNGEE. The V and J ends lost 4 bases and 0 bases, in that order; junction bases with no gene match: 7. The CDR3 contains 16 residues. This chain's CDR3 is CASSHLAGSSTDTQYF. The CDR3, as DNA: TGTGCCAGCAGCCATCTAGCGGGTTCTAGCACAGATACGCAGTATTTT.

The rearrangement joins TRBV7-9 to TRBJ1-6; weak D call: TRBD1 (5 bases). Looked up from germline, CDR1 is SEHNR and CDR2 is FQNEAQ (reference sequence). V lost 2 bases and J lost 5, with 7 bases in between. This CDR3 spans 14 amino acids. CDR3 protein: CASSLRGDNSPLHF. In nucleotides, the CDR3 is TGTGCCAGCAGCTTAAGGGGCGATAATTCACCCCTCCACTTT.

The chain uses TRBV30 and TRBJ2-5; TRBD2 aligns across 11 bases. The germline V gene has CDR1 GTSNPN and CDR2 SVGIG (reference sequence). V gave up 1 base and J gave up 4 bases; unmatched junction bases: 14. The CDR3 sequence is 18 residues long. Written as DNA, the CDR3 is TGTGCCTGGAGTGGCGGACTCCGAACTAGCGGGAGAGGAGAGACCCAGTACTTC. It is translated as CAWSGGLRTSGRGETQYF.

V and J are TRBV4-1 and TRBJ2-3, with D uncertain. The CDR3 covers 16 residues. V was pared by 1 base and J by 6 bases, with 17 bases between. CDR1 is MGHRA and CDR2 is YSYEKL in the germline V gene. The CDR3 sequence is CASSQATLVLGDTQYF. The CDR3, as DNA: TGCGCCAGCAGCCAAGCTACCCTGGTTCTAGGTGATACGCAGTATTTT.

This sequence joins TRBV3-1 (or the pseudogene TRBV3-2) and TRBJ2-1; D is undetermined. There are 13 residues in the CDR3. Germline values: CDR1 LGHDT, CDR2 YNNKEL (reference sequence). Trimming shortened V by 1 base and J by 2 bases, and 3 bases separated the two germline ends. The CDR3 is CASSQGTYNEQFF. DNA for the CDR3: TGTGCCAGCAGCCAAGGTACCTACAATGAGCAGTTCTTC.

The chain carries TRBV28 and TRBJ1-5; weak D call: TRBD1 (6 bases). CDR1 MDHEN and CDR2 SYDVKM come from the germline V gene. Deletions cut 5 bases from V and 0 bases from J, with 8 bases between. The CDR3 runs to 14 residues. DNA of the CDR3: TGTGCCAGCAGTGAGGACAGTAGCAATCAGCCCCAGCATTTT. The encoded protein is CASSEDSSNQPQHF.

The rearrangement joins TRBV3-1 (or the pseudogene TRBV3-2) to TRBJ2-1, with 7 bases fitting TRBD1. The CDR3 extends over 15 amino acids. Losses at the gene ends were 6 bases for V and 3 bases for J; bases not matched to a gene: 8. Germline V gene sequence: CDR1 LGHDT, CDR2 YNNKEL (reference sequence). The CDR3 spells CASSATRDSYNEQFF. The CDR3 nucleotides are TGTGCCAGCAGTGCTACTCGGGACAGCTACAATGAGCAGTTCTTC.

The chain has TRBV5-4 and TRBJ2-5; 8 bases match TRBD2. The V and J ends lost 7 bases and 4 bases, in that order; junction bases with no gene match: 15. The CDR3 runs to 16 residues. Germline-derived CDR1 and CDR2 are SGHNT and YYREEE (reference sequence). The CDR3 region has the DNA TGTGCCAGCGAAATACAAGGCGGGGGGCCGGGAGAGACCCAGTACTTC. Translating it yields CASEIQGGGPGETQYF.

This chain uses TRBV4-3 with TRBJ2-2, with 7 bases that match TRBD1. The J segment lost 6 bases and the V segment lost 0 bases, leaving 7 bases of the junction unmatched. This CDR3 has 16 residues. From germline, CDR1 is LGHNA and CDR2 YSLEER. CDR3 in DNA: TGCGCCAGCAGCCAAGAAGACAGGGATTACCCCGGGGAGCTGTTTTTT. This codes for CASSQEDRDYPGELFF.

This chain links TRBV28 with TRBJ2-3; 9 nucleotides match TRBD1. The V gene's germline CDR1 is MDHEN and CDR2 SYDVKM. V gave up 5 bases and J gave up 4 bases; unmatched junction bases: 4. CDR3 size: 14 residues. The CDR3 protein is CASSPGQGPDTQYF. The CDR3 coding sequence is TGTGCCAGCAGTCCGGGACAGGGCCCAGATACGCAGTATTTT.

The chain has TRBV28 and TRBJ2-7; 7 positions match TRBD1. After removal of 6 bases from V and 6 bases from J, the junction contained 14 bases not matched to a gene. Germline lookup yields CDR1 MDHEN and CDR2 SYDVKM. This CDR3 is 15 amino acids long. The CDR3 bases are TGTGCCAGCAGACCTCCGGGACAGCGCCTTCTCGAGCAGTACTTC. Its translation is CASRPPGQRLLEQYF.

This clone was counted a few times. The chain links TRBV10-3 to TRBJ2-3, with D perhaps matching TRBD2 (5 bases). The CDR3 is 13 residues long. V was clipped by 8 bases and J by 5 bases, with 14 bases between them. CDR1 is ENHRY, CDR2 SYGVKD, per germline. This CDR3 reads CAIGIERGDTQYF. In DNA, the CDR3 is TGTGCCATCGGAATCGAACGGGGAGATACGCAGTATTTT.

The V and J genes are TRBV2 and TRBJ2-2, with TRBD2 matching over 10 bases. Losses at the gene ends were 5 bases for V and 6 bases for J; bases not matched to a gene: 3. The germline gives CDR1 SNHLY, CDR2 FYNNEI. The CDR3 contains 14 residues. CDR3 in DNA: TGTGCCAGCAGTAGCGGGAGGGCGTCCGGGGAGCTGTTTTTT. The encoded protein is CASSSGRASGELFF. The complete variable domain, with remaining parts taken from reference TRBV2 and TRBJ2-2, reads EPEVTQTPSHQVTQMGQEVILRCVPISNHLYFYWYRQILGQKVEFLVSFYNNEISEKSEIFDDQFSVERPDGSNFTLKIRSTKLEDSAMYFCASSSGRASGELFFGEGSRLTVL.

The chain has TRBV30 and TRBJ2-7; D might be TRBD2 (5 bases). V was trimmed by 8 bases and J by 1 base, leaving 12 bases between them. The CDR3 has 12 amino acids. In germline, CDR1 is GTSNPN, CDR2 SVGIG (reference sequence). As DNA, the CDR3 is TGTGCCACAGACCGGGGTTCCTACGAGCAGTACTTC. It translates to CATDRGSYEQYF.

The sample holds a few counts of this clone. This chain uses TRBV24-1 with TRBJ1-5; D perhaps matches TRBD1 (5 bases). The ends were cut back, 4 bases at V and 7 bases at J, with 10 bases in the middle. Germline CDR1 and CDR2: KGHDR and SFDVKD. This CDR3 contains 13 residues. CDR3 nucleotide sequence: TGTGCCACCAGTGAGGGGCTAAGGCAGCCCCAGCATTTT. This sequence encodes CATSEGLRQPQHF.

The J gene is TRBJ1-3, the V gene TRBV27, with 9 bases identical to TRBD1. V shed 4 bases and J 0 bases; nucleotides not matched to a gene: 4. This CDR3 is built from 16 residues. Germline values: CDR1 MNHEY, CDR2 SMNVEV (reference sequence). The CDR3 DNA reads TGTGCCAGCAGTTGGACAGGGGAACTCTCTGGAAACACCATATATTTT. Translation gives CASSWTGELSGNTIYF.

The chain combines TRBV10-3 with TRBJ2-5; D ambiguous. The V gene's germline CDR1 is ENHRY and CDR2 SYGVKD. The CDR3 is 14 residues long. Trimming left V 4 bases short and J 4 bases short, with 13 bases between. The CDR3 sequence is CAISATTRTETQYF. In nucleotides, the CDR3 is TGTGCCATCAGTGCGACGACAAGAACAGAGACCCAGTACTTC.

This clone came up once. The rearrangement joins TRBV19 to TRBJ2-7, with TRBD2 matching 7 bases. The V segment lost 8 bases and the J segment 0 bases; nucleotides outside the gene matches: 7. Germline assignment: CDR1 LNHDA and CDR2 SQIVND (reference sequence). The CDR3 length is 14 residues. The CDR3 here is CASSSGSSSYEQYF. DNA of the CDR3: TGTGCCAGTTCTAGCGGTAGTAGCTCCTACGAGCAGTACTTC.

The genes are TRBV19 and TRBJ1-2; 8 nucleotides align to TRBD1. Germline trimming cut 4 bases from V and 3 bases from J; bases unmatched to any gene: 4. The CDR3 has 14 amino acids. Germline lookup yields CDR1 LNHDA and CDR2 SQIVND (reference sequence). In DNA, the CDR3 is TGTGCCAGTAGTACACAGGGGGGGTACTATGGCTACACCTTC. Its protein is CASSTQGGYYGYTF. The whole variable domain, filled in from reference TRBV19 and TRBJ1-2, reads DGGITQSPKYLFRKEGQNVTLSCEQNLNHDAMYWYRQDPGQGLRLIYYSQIVNDFQKGDIAEGYSVSREKKESFPLTVTSAQKNPTAFYLCASSTQGGYYGYTFGSGTRLTVV.

This clone came up once. The chain couples TRBV9 to TRBJ2-3, with 13 bases matching TRBD2. The germline V gene encodes CDR1 SGDLS and CDR2 YYNGEE. J lost 4 bases, V lost 4 bases, and 12 bases had no gene match. CDR3 length: 18 residues. The CDR3 DNA reads as TGTGCCAGCAGCCTCGGGACTAGCGGGGTCAGATGGTCAGATACGCAGTATTTT. Its protein product is CASSLGTSGVRWSDTQYF. The entire variable domain, with the rest obtained from reference TRBV9 and TRBJ2-3, is as follows: DSGVTQTPKHLITATGQRVTLRCSPRSGDLSVYWYQQSLDQGLQFLIQYYNGEERAKGNILERFSAQQFPDLHSELNLSSLELGDSALYFCASSLGTSGVRWSDTQYFGPGTRLTVL.

The CDR3 sequence: CASSLGQGGGTGELFF. In nucleotides, the CDR3 is TGTGCCAGCAGCTTAGGACAGGGTGGAGGCACCGGGGAGCTGTTTTTT. The chain recombines TRBV11-3 with TRBJ2-2; 7 nucleotides match TRBD1. Per germline, CDR1 SGHNT and CDR2 YENEEA. Unmatched junction bases numbered 6, after V lost 1 base and J lost 4 bases. The CDR3 is 16 amino acids.

This clone showed up just once. The chain carries TRBV4-1 and TRBJ1-5, with 7 bases identical to TRBD1. Trimming cost V 1 base and J 6 bases; bases outside gene matches: 9. Germline V gives CDR1 MGHRA, CDR2 YSYEKL. The CDR3 covers 16 residues. The CDR3 DNA follows: TGCGCCAGCAGCCAAGGCCCCGGAGGGGGCATTCAGCCCCAGCATTTT. This sequence encodes CASSQGPGGGIQPQHF.

The chain links TRBV5-8 to TRBJ2-1; D is unresolved. The CDR3 consists of 11 residues. Looked up from germline, CDR1 is SGHTS and CDR2 is YDEGEE. With 1 base removed from V and 8 bases from J, the gap between germline ends came to 4 bases. The CDR3 reads CASSLLYEQFF. CDR3 sequence (DNA): TGTGCCAGCAGCTTGCTCTATGAGCAGTTCTTC.

There are a few counts of this clone. The chain couples TRBV6-4 to TRBJ1-6, with D possibly matching TRBD1 (5 bases). V lost 3 bases, J lost 7 bases, and 13 bases lay in between. Looked up from germline, CDR1 is MRHNA and CDR2 is SNTAGT. The CDR3 has 15 residues. This chain's CDR3 is CASSERQGTNSPLHF. The CDR3 nucleotides read TGTGCCAGCAGTGAAAGGCAGGGCACCAATTCACCCCTCCACTTT.

V gene TRBV28 combines with J gene TRBJ1-6; 8 bases align to TRBD1. Germline assignment: CDR1 MDHEN and CDR2 SYDVKM. V dropped 4 bases and J dropped 10; count of bases not matched to a gene: 9. CDR3 length equals 15 residues. The CDR3 bases are TGTGCCAGCAGTTCCCCCGGACAGGGCTGGTCACCCCTCCACTTT. This sequence encodes CASSSPGQGWSPLHF.

The chain is built from TRBV6-2 or TRBV6-3 and TRBJ2-3; 8 bases map to TRBD1. This CDR3 comprises 16 residues. Germline CDR1 is MNHEY and CDR2 is SVGEGT. Losses at the gene ends were 2 bases for V and 6 bases for J; bases not matched to a gene: 10. CDR3 DNA sequence: TGTGCCAGCAGTTACGGGACAGGAGGGTTCAAGGATACGCAGTATTTT. It specifies CASSYGTGGFKDTQYF.

V gene TRBV7-3 combines with J gene TRBJ2-7; 8 bases map to TRBD2. V shed 4 bases, J shed 4 bases, and the junction held 9 bases outside the gene matches. Germline-derived CDR1 and CDR2 are SGHTA and FQGTGA. This CDR3 spans 15 amino acids. In DNA, the CDR3 is TGTGCCAGCAGCTCTCCACCTGAGCGGGAGTACGAGCAGTACTTC. It translates to CASSSPPEREYEQYF. Looking up the rest from reference TRBV7-3 and TRBJ2-7 gives the full variable domain: GAGVSQTPSNKVTEKGKYVELRCDPISGHTALYWYRQSLGQGPEFLIYFQGTGAADDSGLPNDRFFAVRPEGSVSTLKIQRTERGDSAVYLCASSSPPEREYEQYFGPGTRLTVT.

The chain combines TRBV4-3 with TRBJ1-3; D gene ambiguous. The germline V gene has CDR1 LGHNA and CDR2 YSLEER. This CDR3 spans 18 amino acids. V was cut by 0 bases and J by 0 bases, with 15 bases left in between. CDR3 DNA: TGCGCCAGCAGCCAAGACGGTAACCCAGGCCTCTCTGGAAACACCATATATTTT. Encoded protein: CASSQDGNPGLSGNTIYF.

The rearrangement uses TRBV10-3 and TRBJ2-7; no reliable D call. Deletions cut 3 bases from V and 0 bases from J, with 12 bases between. In germline, CDR1 is ENHRY, CDR2 SYGVKD. The CDR3 has 15 residues. DNA of the CDR3: TGTGCCATCAGTGAACTCGGTGAAAACTCCTACGAGCAGTACTTC. It is translated as CAISELGENSYEQYF.

V gene TRBV18 combines with J gene TRBJ2-1; 7 bases match TRBD2. The germline V gene encodes CDR1 KGHSH and CDR2 LQKENI. The CDR3 sequence is 13 residues long. Trimming at V came to 4 bases and at J to 5 bases, leaving 2 bases not matched to a gene. Written as DNA, the CDR3 is TGTGCCAGCTCACAAGGGACTAACAATGAGCAGTTCTTC. Residues: CASSQGTNNEQFF.

The gene calls are TRBV5-1 and TRBJ2-7; 9 bases match TRBD1. The V and J ends lost 0 bases and 4 bases, in that order; junction bases with no gene match: 5. CDR3 length equals 15 residues. Germline assignment: CDR1 SGHRS and CDR2 YFSETQ. This chain's CDR3 is CASSLDGQGKYEQYF. As DNA, the CDR3 is TGCGCCAGCAGCTTGGATGGACAGGGGAAGTACGAGCAGTACTTC.

The chain recombines TRBV21-1 with TRBJ1-5. TRBV21-1 is an annotated pseudogene. This CDR3 contains 17 residues. In DNA form, the CDR3 reads TGTGCCAGCAGCATATCATGCGAGGAGGGGTTGAAGCAGCCCCAGCATTTT. Translated, it gives CASSISCEEGLKQPQHF.